This T cell receptor (beta chain) was sequenced during a study of T cells after yellow fever vaccination. Study at large: Preparation of fractions with low cell numbers was performed using SMART-Seq v4 Ultra Low Input. Study-level findings and limits: The study re-detected most primary-vaccination clones after the booster (approximately 96% CD4, roughly 85% CD8). Although the secondary response was weaker, it peaked faster, at day 5 versus 15.

Researchers made TCR cDNA using 5'RACE template switching, and this step added a universal primer site and UMIs. TCRdb fed the 5' RACE reads into MiXCR, producing one record per CDR3 protein. The data hold about 350,000 distinct CDR3 sequences, with 4.1% observed a single time. Losses at the gene ends were 3 bases for V and 1 base for J; bases not matched to a gene: 9. Per germline, CDR1 SGHTA and CDR2 FQGNSA. The CDR3 contains 18 residues. This clonotype was found a few times. Antigen: not known. The chain employs TRBV7-2 and TRBJ2-2; 9 nucleotides match TRBD2. The sample here was PBMCs, taken 5 days after the yellow fever booster vaccination. The source of this sequence is a man between 18 and 35 years old who received the YFV17D yellow fever vaccine. The CDR3 spells CASSLDLAGLRNTGELFF. The CDR3 nucleotides read TGTGCCAGCAGCTTGGATCTAGCGGGGTTACGGAACACCGGGGAGCTGTTTTTT.